The entry below gives a single T cell receptor beta chain sequence along with its context. This clonotype was seen more than once but under ten times. Its recognized antigen is unknown. Base qualities are not recorded, but no much larger clone differs from it by a single base. This sample stems from a study of CD8 T cells in ankylosing spondylitis (TCRdb year 2017). General notes on the study: The study set out to find disease-linked TCR variants by profiling T cell receptor beta repertoires in ankylosing spondylitis patients and healthy donors. Peripheral blood was sampled, and synovial fluid was additionally collected from ankylosing spondylitis patients. The full study cohort comprised around 25 ankylosing spondylitis patients and roughly 110 healthy donors.

The germline V gene yields SGHRS for CDR1 and YFSETQ for CDR2. The CDR3 has 13 amino acids, counting the end cysteine and phenylalanine. The read is trimmed to its CDR3 DNA, 39 bases read in frame from base 1. The junction carries 14 bases between V and J, which are trimmed by 6 bases and 8 bases respectively. TCRdb lists the instrument as Illumina HiSeq 2500. Quantitative 5'-RACE with molecular barcodes was used to prepare TCR beta libraries. Per the original workflow: A new computational method based on a probabilistic model of VDJ rearrangement was used to identify disease-linked TCR variants. The public reads were quality trimmed at Q25 with fastp and then assembled into clones with MiXCR by TCRdb, keeping productive beta chains. CDR3 protein sequences are deduplicated, and each keeps its most common genes and DNA. In this record, the V and J calls reflect TCRdb's handling and not the investigators' own analysis. This sample holds a few hundred thousand distinct CDR3 sequences; 20% to 25% were observed only once. Around 16% of the sample comes from the top ten.

The paper as a whole reports these results and caveats: Some motif variants had previously been reported in the synovial fluid and blood of reactive arthritis patients, which suggests shared mechanisms of disease initiation. Blood from ankylosing spondylitis patients appeared to be characterized by a TCR beta motif made up of under 10 highly homologous amino acid variants. A CD8+ phenotype was shown by the disease-linked clones, which were found at relatively low frequencies in peripheral blood. The disease-linked clones were reported as significantly enriched in matched synovial fluid samples from ankylosing spondylitis patients.

The TCR sequence derives from a male donor with ankylosing spondylitis. Recombination connected TRBV5-1 to TRBJ1-4, with TRBD1 as a weak D call on 6 bases. Sequenced input: blood, either unsorted or a sorted T cell fraction (not recorded which). The nucleotides are TGCGCCAGCAATCAGGGGCTTGGCGAAAAACTGTTTTTT. Translated, this is CASNQGLGEKLFF.